This TCR beta chain is drawn from a study of OX40 agonist ivuxolimab in advanced cancers. In the study overall: Enrolled patients in dose escalation had cancers that were hepatocellular carcinoma, melanoma, renal cell or head and neck cancer. From about 23 to 85 years was the age range, with a mean of roughly 59 years, and around 83% were male.

Sequencing used immunoSEQ multiplex PCR; TCRdb keeps in-frame clones, though not all of them. The repertoire includes about 82,000 clones, 90% to 95% of them detected once, and approximately 2.4% sits in the top ten. The sampling schedule covered blood at baseline, cycle 4 day 1, and cycle 7 day 1. The source material was CD4+ or CD8+ T cells sorted from blood, sampled in a trial of the OX40 agonist ivuxolimab. The sequence was collected from an adult with an advanced solid tumor such as melanoma, head and neck, liver or kidney cancer.

CDR3 nucleotide sequence: TGCGCCAGCAGCCAAGTACCGGGTCCCGTGGAGACCCAGTACTTC. Protein: CASSQVPGPVETQYF. The chain carries TRBV4-1 and TRBJ2-5; D not resolved. Per the germline V gene, CDR1 is MGHRA and CDR2 is YSYEKL. Trimming cost V 1 base and J 5 bases, with 14 bases left between them. There are 15 residues in the CDR3.